These 28 T cell receptor beta chains originate from one sample sequenced in a study of T cells expressing NK-cell markers. TCRdb reanalyzed the 5' RACE reads and collapses them to one entry per CDR3 protein, without DNA. The sample data list fewer than 550,000 distinct CDR3 sequences. Input material: blood T cells: a sorted CD56 or NKG2C T cell subset, CD4+ or CD8+ T cells, or bulk PBMC T cells (not recorded which). All receptors come from a woman between 50 and 59 years old in good health.

The CDR3 is CATSRSFGGNEQFF. The V gene is TRBV24-1, the J gene TRBJ2-1. The V gene's germline CDR1 is KGHDR and CDR2 SFDVKD. The CDR3 is 14 residues long.

The V and J genes are TRBV6-1 and TRBJ1-2. The CDR3 runs to 13 residues. Germline CDR1 reads MNHNS; CDR2 reads SASEGT. CDR3: CASSETNSRGYTF.

This rearrangement joins TRBV15 to TRBJ1-6; lacking DNA, the TRBD1 call made by TCRdb goes unchecked. The CDR3 is 12 amino acids. Germline CDR1 LNHNV, CDR2 YYDKDF (reference sequence). This CDR3 reads CATSRAAGPLHF. Full variable domain (rest looked up from reference TRBV15 and TRBJ1-6): DAMVIQNPRYQVTQFGKPVTLSCSQTLNHNVMYWYQQKSSQAPKLLFHYYDKDFNNEADTPDNFQSRRPNTSFCFLDIRSPGLGDTAMYLCATSRAAGPLHFGNGTRLTVT.

The rearrangement links TRBV20-1 to TRBJ2-1. This CDR3 region has 11 residues. CDR1 and CDR2 (germline): DFQATT, SNEGSKA (reference sequence). The CDR3 sequence: CSASAYNEQFF.

The genes are TRBV5-6 and TRBJ2-1; the D call from TCRdb, TRBD1, cannot be confirmed without DNA. Germline-derived CDR1 and CDR2 are SGHDT and YYEEEE. The CDR3 is 16 amino acids. The chain's CDR3 is CASSPFLGEKYNEQFF.

The chain recombines TRBV19 with TRBJ2-1; the D call of TRBD1 rests on TCRdb alone, since no DNA is present to check it. CDR3 length: 17 residues. Per germline, CDR1 LNHDA and CDR2 SQIVND (reference sequence). The CDR3 reads CASSILARGQGSNEQFF.

The chain uses TRBV24-1 and TRBJ1-1; there is no DNA to check the TCRdb D call of TRBD1. The germline gives CDR1 KGHDR, CDR2 SFDVKD. CDR3 size: 15 residues. This CDR3 reads CATSDSTGKNTEAFF.

J is TRBJ2-6 and V is TRBV20-1. The CDR3 covers 15 residues. The germline gives CDR1 DFQATT, CDR2 SNEGSKA (reference sequence). CDR3 loop: CSARGVGPGANVLTF.

The chain joins TRBV19 to TRBJ1-4; without DNA, the TCRdb call of TRBD1 cannot be checked. The CDR3 has 12 amino acids. Germline V CDR1 and CDR2: LNHDA, SQIVND (reference sequence). CDR3 protein: CASGQFNEKLFF. Filled out from reference TRBV19 and TRBJ1-4, the complete variable domain reads DGGITQSPKYLFRKEGQNVTLSCEQNLNHDAMYWYRQDPGQGLRLIYYSQIVNDFQKGDIAEGYSVSREKKESFPLTVTSAQKNPTAFYLCASGQFNEKLFFGSGTQLSVL.

V is TRBV15 and J is TRBJ2-3; without DNA, the TCRdb call of TRBD2 cannot be checked. CDR1 is LNHNV, CDR2 YYDKDF, per germline (reference sequence). This CDR3 is 17 amino acids long. CDR3: CATSPLASGRGSDTQYF.

The J gene is TRBJ2-7, the V gene TRBV6-5; TCRdb's assignment of TRBD1 cannot be checked, as there is no DNA. Per the germline V gene, CDR1 is MNHEY and CDR2 is SVGAGI. The CDR3 covers 13 residues. The CDR3 loop is CASSYELRDEQYF.

V is TRBV7-2 and J is TRBJ2-1; without DNA, the TCRdb call of TRBD1 cannot be checked. This CDR3 region has 14 residues. Germline assignment: CDR1 SGHTA and CDR2 FQGNSA. CDR3 in amino acids: CASSFSGSGDEQFF.

The chain has TRBV9 and TRBJ2-5. CDR1 is SGDLS, CDR2 YYNGEE, per germline. The CDR3 spans 14 residues. The CDR3 region is CASSVGNLQETQYF. Filled out from reference TRBV9 and TRBJ2-5, the complete variable domain reads DSGVTQTPKHLITATGQRVTLRCSPRSGDLSVYWYQQSLDQGLQFLIQYYNGEERAKGNILERFSAQQFPDLHSELNLSSLELGDSALYFCASSVGNLQETQYFGPGTRLLVL.

The CDR3 loop is CASTLTQETQYF. The chain carries TRBV2 and TRBJ2-5; as DNA is missing, the TRBD1 call by TCRdb cannot be tested. CDR1 and CDR2 (germline): SNHLY, FYNNEI. This CDR3 contains 12 residues.

The CDR3 region is CASSLDSSGYEQYF. The rearrangement joins TRBV5-5 to TRBJ2-7. Germline CDR1 SGHKS, CDR2 YYEKEE (reference sequence). The CDR3 sequence is 14 residues long.

J is TRBJ2-3 and V is TRBV3-1; TCRdb proposes TRBD2, but this gene call is untestable without DNA. The CDR3 spans 14 residues. The germline CDR1 and CDR2 sequences are LGHDT and YNNKEL (reference sequence). CDR3 protein: CASSQRWETDTQYF.

The rearrangement joins TRBV27 to TRBJ2-2; the D call from TCRdb, TRBD1, cannot be confirmed without DNA. The CDR3 sequence is 15 residues long. The V gene's germline CDR1 is MNHEY and CDR2 SMNVEV (reference sequence). CDR3 loop: CASSLVGTNTGELFF.

J is TRBJ2-1 and V is TRBV5-1; TCRdb's assignment of TRBD2 cannot be checked, as there is no DNA. This CDR3 contains 14 residues. Germline assignment: CDR1 SGHRS and CDR2 YFSETQ. CDR3 residues: CASSRLANDNEQFF.

The chain joins TRBV28 to TRBJ2-5; the TCRdb D gene call, TRBD1, has no DNA to confirm it. The V gene's germline CDR1 is MDHEN and CDR2 SYDVKM. There are 14 residues in the CDR3. The CDR3 protein is CASSPTGGGETQYF.

The chain recombines TRBV20-1 with TRBJ1-4; absent DNA, TCRdb's TRBD1 call cannot be checked. Germline V gene sequence: CDR1 DFQATT, CDR2 SNEGSKA (reference sequence). The CDR3 length is 12 residues. CDR3 sequence: CSAGTLNEKLFF.

The V gene is TRBV4-1, the J gene TRBJ2-7; the TCRdb D gene call, TRBD1, has no DNA to confirm it. The germline V gene encodes CDR1 MGHRA and CDR2 YSYEKL. This CDR3 has 14 amino acids. CDR3 protein: CASSQVTPNSEQYF.

The genes are TRBV20-1 and TRBJ1-1. Germline loops: CDR1 DFQATT, CDR2 SNEGSKA (reference sequence). The CDR3 consists of 12 residues. The CDR3 spells CSAETSYTEAFF.

The rearrangement uses TRBV5-5 and TRBJ2-7. The CDR3 runs to 15 residues. CDR1 SGHKS and CDR2 YYEKEE come from the germline V gene (reference sequence). The CDR3 loop reads CASSLTRVSSYEQYF.

This chain connects TRBV9 to TRBJ2-1; TCRdb returns TRBD1, unconfirmable since there is no DNA. Per germline, CDR1 SGDLS and CDR2 YYNGEE. The CDR3 extends over 15 amino acids. The CDR3 loop reads CASSVAGTGNNEQFF.

The chain recombines TRBV5-1 with TRBJ2-2; with no DNA, the TCRdb D assignment of TRBD1 cannot be verified. Germline loops: CDR1 SGHRS, CDR2 YFSETQ. CDR3 size: 14 residues. The CDR3 sequence: CASSLAGDTGELFF.

The chain uses TRBV5-6 and TRBJ1-1. Germline V gene data show CDR1 as SGHDT and CDR2 as YYEEEE. The CDR3 runs 14 residues. CDR3 loop: CASSLGVENTEAFF.

The chain joins TRBV5-5 to TRBJ1-4; TCRdb proposes TRBD1, but this gene call is untestable without DNA. The CDR3 has 15 residues. Germline V gives CDR1 SGHKS, CDR2 YYEKEE (reference sequence). The CDR3 region is CASSLLWGRNEKLFF.

This rearrangement joins TRBV7-2 to TRBJ2-3; with no DNA, the TCRdb D assignment of TRBD2 cannot be verified. Germline CDR1 reads SGHTA; CDR2 reads FQGNSA. The CDR3 runs to 20 residues. CDR3 protein: CASSWPGGSGRRSSTDTQYF.